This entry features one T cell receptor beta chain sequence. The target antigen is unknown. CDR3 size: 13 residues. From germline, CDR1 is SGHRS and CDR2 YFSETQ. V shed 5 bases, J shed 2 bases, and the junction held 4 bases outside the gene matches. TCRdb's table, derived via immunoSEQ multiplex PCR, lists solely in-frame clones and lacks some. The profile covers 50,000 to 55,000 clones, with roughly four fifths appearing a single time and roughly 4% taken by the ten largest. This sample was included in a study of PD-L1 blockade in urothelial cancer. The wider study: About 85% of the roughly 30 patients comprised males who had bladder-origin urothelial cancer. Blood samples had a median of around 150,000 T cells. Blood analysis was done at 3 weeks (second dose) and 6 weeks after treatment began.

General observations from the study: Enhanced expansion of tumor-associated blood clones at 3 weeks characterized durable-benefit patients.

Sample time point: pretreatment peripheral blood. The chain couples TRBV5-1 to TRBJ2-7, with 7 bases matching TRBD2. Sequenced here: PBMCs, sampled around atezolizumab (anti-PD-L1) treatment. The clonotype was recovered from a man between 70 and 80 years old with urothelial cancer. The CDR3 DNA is TGCGCCAGCAGGCGGGACTACCCCTACGAGCAGTACTTC. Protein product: CASRRDYPYEQYF.